This T cell receptor (beta chain) was documented in a study of somatic mutations in cytotoxic T cells in rheumatoid arthritis. Measured with immunoSEQ multiplex PCR; TCRdb has only the in-frame clones, and not every one. The sample holds approximately 9,400 clones, under 80% seen once. The CDR3 runs to 12 residues. With 6 bases removed from V and 11 bases from J, the gap between germline ends came to 11 bases. Germline V CDR1 and CDR2: MNHEY, SMNVEV (reference sequence). J is TRBJ1-6 and V is TRBV27; D unresolved. This clonotype originated in a man aged 50-59 years in good health. The sequenced sample was CD8+ T cells sorted from blood. CDR3 coding DNA: TGTGCCAGCAGCTTTCGCGGTCCACCCCTCCACTTT. It translates to CASSFRGPPLHF.